This T cell receptor beta chain was obtained from a study of human T cells and chemical hapten exposure (dated by TCRdb to about 2021). Broadly, across the study: For sensitization, 2% DPC in acetone was applied to a roughly 2 cm by roughly 2 cm area of upper inner arm skin. Weekly therapeutic DPC doses were additionally applied to the scalp of patients throughout the approximately 24-week study period. Patch testing was performed on the upper back with Finn chambers containing 0.01% DPC, and the patch tests were scored after 6 days according to International Contact Dermatitis Research Group standards. Alopecia areata with under or over 50% scalp involvement, alopecia totalis and alopecia universalis were represented in the patient cohort, which was mostly female. Libraries were pooled for sequencing, and per-sample TCR yields varied mainly because of small differences in library volumes within the pool. In alopecia patients, the study followed how the peripheral blood TCR repertoire changed in vivo over primary and secondary sensitization to diphenylcyclopropenone (DPC), a hapten. Blood samples were taken from patients before sensitization (week 0) and at 2, 6 and about 24 weeks after DPC sensitization. Blood for TCR sequencing was provided by twenty-nine alopecia patients at one to four time points (pre-sensitization, 2, 6 and 24 weeks).

The sample's time point label, in plain terms: patch test 1, 2 weeks after DPC sensitization. The treatment or condition label for this specimen denotes: therapeutic diphenylcyclopropenone sensitization with weekly scalp DPC. At every patch-test visit, the blood draw took place before the patch test was put on. Patients were considered eligible if aged 18 to 70, diagnosed with alopecia and deemed suitable for DPC therapy, and patients were excluded if pregnant. Total RNA was extracted from unfractionated whole blood collected in Tempus Blood RNA tubes. The CDR3 starts with the cysteine, ends with the phenylalanine, and has 14 residues. Of the read, only the CDR3 DNA is kept; its 42 bases are in frame from base 1. The germline V and J ends show losses of 6 bases and 5 bases respectively, and no gene match explains 1 base of the junction. Study-level results and caveats: DPC sensitization did not change the number of TCRs with a frequency above 1 in 1000, and there was no evidence of changes in global repertoire structure. Compared with pre-sensitization or healthy control sets, expanded TCRs formed significantly more large CDR3 similarity clusters, which is consistent with antigen-driven responses. Patch test score correlated positively with the number of PT1 expanded TCRs, reaching significance at thresholds 8, 16 and 32 but not at 4. Alopecia, a presumed autoimmune disease, was present in all patients, so the immune response of the patients might differ from that of healthy individuals. Repeated subsampling changed both the strength of the expansion versus patch-test correlation and the threshold at which the correlation became significant.

With regard to this clonotype: Its antigen target is currently unknown. Base-call qualities are not available, and no considerably larger clone is one nucleotide away.

Preparation of the library involved RACE. For sequencing, a NextSeq 500 was employed. During library preparation, unique molecular identifiers were attached to individual cDNA molecules so that TCRs could be counted in a quantitative, reproducible way. From each blood RNA sample, both TCR alpha and TCR beta chains were sequenced. Per the source publication's procedure: Samples had a median of roughly 99,000 TCRs, with a range from about 23,224 to 750,000. The Decombinator software suite was used to annotate the V, J and CDR3 of the TCR reads. Every sample was subsampled to the same number of TCRs (28,000) for the PS versus PT1 abundance plots. TCRs were defined as expanded if absent before sensitization and observed at least eight times at the 2-week time point. Using fastp at Q25 and MiXCR, TCRdb reprocessed the public reads and kept productive beta chains. Every entry covers one CDR3 protein and lists the most common genes and DNA from its rows. The V and J calls were not made by the authors but by TCRdb's processing. The sample contains 79,000 or so distinct CDR3 sequences, 32% of them found a single time. The top ten clones comprise over 7.5% of the sample.

Recombination joined TRBV12-3 or TRBV12-4 with TRBJ1-6, with 10 bases in between that match TRBD1. This specimen consisted of whole blood, obtained in connection with sensitization to the hapten diphenylcyclopropenone (DPC). This receptor was identified in a man in his forties or fifties with alopecia areata. Some clones in this sample may be carry-over from other donors' samples. CDR3 protein: CASRGTGDNSPLHF. The DNA sequence follows: TGTGCCAGCAGGGGGACAGGGGATAATTCACCCCTCCACTTT.